Listed below are T cell receptor beta chains from one sample, sequenced in a study of T-cell memory formation after mild COVID-19. TCRdb reprocessed the 5' RACE reads via MiXCR and lists one record per CDR3 protein. The data hold roughly 400,000 distinct CDR3 sequences, with approximately 15% observed a single time. Sequencing used PBMCs or a T cell subset sorted from them (not recorded which). These receptor sequences come from a man in his late teens or twenties who had mild COVID-19 (a few samples of this study predate the infection). Cell type and time point are not known. The CDR3 runs from the conserved cysteine through the conserved F or W.

TRBV18	TRBJ1-4	CASSPRALLQEKLFF
TRBV12-3/TRBV12-4	TRBJ2-3	CASTLLQGGSDTQYF
TRBV15	TRBJ1-5	CATSRDQNQPQHF
TRBV30	TRBJ2-7	CAWSVRVEQYF
TRBV7-3	TRBJ2-7	CASSLLGTGAYEQYF
TRBV7-2	TRBJ1-2	CASSSGQGQGARTF
TRBV5-6	TRBJ2-3	CASSLVVSTDTQYF
TRBV6-2/TRBV6-3	TRBJ2-3	CASSYRGPTQYF
TRBV5-1	TRBJ2-2	CASSSRGPGELFF
TRBV6-5	TRBJ1-5	CASSYRSGVHQPQHF
TRBV7-9	TRBJ2-7	CASSHREQISEQYF
TRBV10-3	TRBJ2-5	CAIRDGRTSGETQYF